The entry below describes one T cell receptor beta chain. The record originates from a study of a mutant IDH1 vaccine in newly diagnosed glioma. The assay was immunoSEQ multiplex PCR, and TCRdb's table has in-frame clones only and misses some. The repertoire holds tens of thousands of clones, with around 74% as singletons. The CDR3 contains 14 residues. The V gene's germline CDR1 is GTSNPN and CDR2 SVGIG (reference sequence). Trimming removed 0 bases from V and 1 base from J, with 10 bases in between. Described time point: baseline, week 1 (first vaccination visit). Stated treatment: pre-vaccination baseline after standard-of-care therapy.

The TCR comes from a man between 50 and 59 years old with glioma. V usage is TRBV30 and J usage is TRBJ2-7; D is possibly TRBD2 (6 bases). The source was PBMCs, collected from a glioma patient treated with radiotherapy, temozolomide or both. The CDR3 reads CAWSVRRVSYEQYF. The CDR3 coding sequence is TGTGCCTGGAGTGTTCGGAGGGTTTCCTACGAGCAGTACTTC. The full variable domain, its missing parts supplied by reference TRBV30 and TRBJ2-7, is SQTIHQWPATLVQPVGSPLSLECTVEGTSNPNLYWYRQAAGRGLQLLFYSVGIGQISSEVPQNLSASRPQDRQFILSSKKLLLSDSGFYLCAWSVRRVSYEQYFGPGTRLTVT.